Listed below are T cell receptor beta chains from one sample, sequenced in a study of patients and donors after allogeneic stem cell transplantation. TCRdb re-called the RT-PCR reads through MiXCR, storing one row per CDR3 protein. Counted here are a few hundred thousand distinct CDR3 sequences, 13% to 15% occurring once; the ten biggest clones make up roughly 10%. Sequenced sample: blood, either unsorted or a sorted T cell fraction (not recorded which). These TCRs come from a human donor who was either an allogeneic HSCT recipient or a stem cell or donor lymphocyte infusion donor (not recorded which). It is not recorded whose cells these are; they may come from a transplant donor. Both conserved end residues are part of each CDR3. The D gene is left open where the match is weak. Clone sizes are given selectively: once, few, many, or a class where the clone is expanded.

V gene: TRBV4-1; D gene: TRBD2; clone size: .; CDR3 length: 16; J gene: TRBJ2-3; CDR3 protein: CASSQEGTSGGDTQYF; CDR3 DNA: TGCGCCAGCAGCCAAGAAGGGACTAGCGGGGGAGATACGCAGTATTTT
V gene: TRBV12-3/TRBV12-4; D gene: .; clone size: many; CDR3 length: 17; J gene: TRBJ1-2; CDR3 protein: CASSLAGRGRSNYGYTF; CDR3 DNA: TGTGCCAGCAGTTTAGCGGGCCGGGGGCGGTCGAACTATGGCTACACCTTC
V gene: TRBV30; D gene: .; clone size: few; CDR3 length: 14; J gene: TRBJ1-2; CDR3 protein: CAWSLLDSGGGYTF; CDR3 DNA: TGTGCCTGGAGTCTCCTCGACTCGGGGGGAGGCTACACCTTC
V gene: TRBV6-1; D gene: .; clone size: many; CDR3 length: 15; J gene: TRBJ2-1; CDR3 protein: CASRGGAGAYNEQFF; CDR3 DNA: TGTGCCAGCAGAGGGGGGGCGGGAGCCTACAATGAGCAGTTCTTC
V gene: TRBV2; D gene: TRBD1; clone size: many; CDR3 length: 15; J gene: TRBJ1-2; CDR3 protein: CASSESRTGVNGYTF; CDR3 DNA: TGTGCCAGCAGTGAATCCAGGACAGGGGTCAATGGCTACACCTTC
V gene: TRBV29-1; D gene: .; clone size: .; CDR3 length: 12; J gene: TRBJ1-1; CDR3 protein: CSVGLGQFEAFF; CDR3 DNA: TGCAGCGTTGGACTAGGGCAGTTTGAAGCTTTCTTT
V gene: TRBV4-1; D gene: TRBD1; clone size: .; CDR3 length: 15; J gene: TRBJ2-1; CDR3 protein: CASSQVQGEWNEQFF; CDR3 DNA: TGCGCCAGCAGCCAAGTACAGGGGGAGTGGAATGAGCAGTTCTTC
V gene: TRBV5-1; D gene: .; clone size: .; CDR3 length: 15; J gene: TRBJ2-3; CDR3 protein: CASSANALITDTQYF; CDR3 DNA: TGCGCCAGCAGCGCCAACGCCCTCATCACAGATACGCAGTATTTT
V gene: TRBV25-1; D gene: TRBD2; clone size: few; CDR3 length: 18; J gene: TRBJ2-1; CDR3 protein: CASSVNRDLAGLNNEQFF; CDR3 DNA: TGTGCCAGCAGTGTAAACAGGGATCTAGCGGGATTGAACAATGAGCAGTTCTTC
V gene: TRBV15; D gene: TRBD1; clone size: many; CDR3 length: 16; J gene: TRBJ1-2; CDR3 protein: CATSRDRGRGNYGYTF; CDR3 DNA: TGTGCCACCAGCAGAGATCGGGGCAGGGGGAACTATGGCTACACCTTC
V gene: TRBV12-3/TRBV12-4; D gene: .; clone size: .; CDR3 length: 15; J gene: TRBJ1-4; CDR3 protein: CASSLRPRGPEKLFF; CDR3 DNA: TGTGCCAGCAGTCTCAGACCCCGGGGGCCTGAAAAACTGTTTTTT
V gene: TRBV6-5; D gene: .; clone size: .; CDR3 length: 16; J gene: TRBJ2-5; CDR3 protein: CASSYSRSGAGETQYF; CDR3 DNA: TGTGCCAGCAGTTACTCGAGATCGGGGGCTGGAGAGACCCAGTACTTC
V gene: TRBV10-3; D gene: TRBD2; clone size: .; CDR3 length: 14; J gene: TRBJ2-5; CDR3 protein: CAAGGGEPTETQYF; CDR3 DNA: TGTGCCGCCGGGGGGGGAGAACCCACGGAGACCCAGTACTTC
V gene: TRBV5-1; D gene: .; clone size: few; CDR3 length: 12; J gene: TRBJ2-2; CDR3 protein: CASSSPPGELFF; CDR3 DNA: TGCGCCAGCAGCTCTCCTCCCGGGGAGCTGTTTTTT
V gene: TRBV5-1; D gene: TRBD2; clone size: few; CDR3 length: 16; J gene: TRBJ2-5; CDR3 protein: CASSLVNAGGLETQYF; CDR3 DNA: TGCGCCAGCAGCTTGGTTAACGCGGGAGGGCTGGAGACCCAGTACTTC
V gene: TRBV10-3; D gene: TRBD1; clone size: many; CDR3 length: 16; J gene: TRBJ2-7; CDR3 protein: CAISDSNGQGVGEQYF; CDR3 DNA: TGTGCCATCAGTGACTCAAACGGACAGGGGGTTGGCGAGCAGTACTTC